Presented here are 30 T cell receptor beta chains from one specimen sequenced in a study of response to subunit inactivated influenza vaccine. TCRdb re-called the RT-PCR reads through MiXCR, storing one row per CDR3 protein. Of a few hundred thousand distinct CDR3 sequences listed, 22% are singletons. The source was PBMCs from blood, collected less than 22 months after vaccination. The receptors stem from a man in his fifties or sixties who received an inactivated influenza vaccine.

The chain links TRBV5-1 to TRBJ2-3, with unresolved D. V dropped 2 bases and J dropped 3 bases, with 10 bases sitting between them. This CDR3 is 14 amino acids long. The germline gives CDR1 SGHRS, CDR2 YFSETQ. DNA of the CDR3: TGCGCCAGCAGCTTTATCGTGGGAACAGATACGCAGTATTTT. This gives the protein CASSFIVGTDTQYF.

This clonotype was detected a few times. The rearrangement links TRBV6-5 to TRBJ1-1, with D unclear. The CDR3 is 12 residues long. Germline assignment: CDR1 MNHEY and CDR2 SVGAGI. The germline V and J ends were trimmed by 7 bases and 1 base, with 7 bases remaining between them. CDR3: CASNNGNTEAFF. CDR3 coding DNA: TGTGCCAGCAACAACGGGAACACTGAAGCTTTCTTT.

V gene TRBV9 combines with J gene TRBJ1-1; D unclear. The CDR3 extends over 17 amino acids. V was cut by 0 bases and J by 0 bases, with 15 bases left in between. Germline V CDR1 and CDR2: SGDLS, YYNGEE. CDR3 in amino acids: CASSVGVIGRMNTEAFF. CDR3 coding DNA: TGTGCCAGCAGCGTAGGGGTTATCGGCAGAATGAACACTGAAGCTTTCTTT. The full variable domain, rest sourced from reference TRBV9 and TRBJ1-1, is DSGVTQTPKHLITATGQRVTLRCSPRSGDLSVYWYQQSLDQGLQFLIQYYNGEERAKGNILERFSAQQFPDLHSELNLSSLELGDSALYFCASSVGVIGRMNTEAFFGQGTRLTVV.

The J gene is TRBJ1-1, the V gene TRBV2; 10 bases fit TRBD1. Germline values: CDR1 SNHLY, CDR2 FYNNEI. V shed 8 bases, J shed 1 base, and the junction held 7 bases outside the gene matches. The CDR3 extends over 15 amino acids. This CDR3 reads CASRGTGESNTEAFF. The DNA of the CDR3 is TGTGCCAGCCGGGGGACAGGGGAGTCGAACACTGAAGCTTTCTTT.

This clonotype occurred many times. The chain carries TRBV20-1 and TRBJ1-1; TRBD1 might be the D (5 bases). V was pared by 3 bases and J by 0 bases, with 11 bases between. Germline V CDR1 and CDR2: DFQATT, SNEGSKA (reference sequence). This CDR3 is 14 amino acids long. The CDR3 nucleotides read TGCAGTGCTAGTCTCGGGGGGATGAACACTGAAGCTTTCTTT. Residues: CSASLGGMNTEAFF.

The chain joins TRBV19 to TRBJ1-1; D remains ambiguous. Trimming took 7 bases from V and 2 from J, leaving 17 bases between them. Germline-derived CDR1 and CDR2 are LNHDA and SQIVND (reference sequence). This CDR3 region has 15 residues. The CDR3 nucleotides read TGTGCCAGTAACTCCGGCGGACCCCTCAACACTGAAGCTTTCTTT. This sequence encodes CASNSGGPLNTEAFF.

A few counts support this clonotype. The chain employs TRBV20-1 and TRBJ1-5, with 7 bases fitting TRBD1. The ends lost 5 bases at V and 0 bases at J; junction bases unmatched: 10. This CDR3 region has 16 residues. Germline CDR1 is DFQATT and CDR2 is SNEGSKA (reference sequence). CDR3 loop: CSAYETGQNSNQPQHF. Written as DNA, the CDR3 is TGCAGTGCTTATGAAACGGGACAGAATAGCAATCAGCCCCAGCATTTT.

In this sample, this clonotype turned up many times. The chain couples TRBV11-1 to TRBJ1-6, with D possibly matching TRBD1 (5 bases). CDR1 SGHAT and CDR2 FQDESV come from the germline V gene (reference sequence). The CDR3 loop spans 14 amino acids. V was trimmed by 5 bases and J by 8 bases, leaving 13 bases between them. Here the CDR3 reads CASSLDDSYSPLHF. CDR3 nucleotides: TGTGCCAGCAGCCTAGATGACAGCTATTCACCCCTCCACTTT.

V is TRBV6-5 and J is TRBJ2-7, with TRBD1 as a possible D gene (5 bases). V was cut by 0 bases and J by 3 bases, with 18 bases left in between. This CDR3 is 17 amino acids long. Germline CDR1 and CDR2: MNHEY and SVGAGI. The CDR3, as DNA: TGTGCCAGCAGTTACTCGAGTAGCTTGTCCGGACACTACGAGCAGTACTTC. Residues: CASSYSSSLSGHYEQYF.

This clonotype was seen a handful of times. The V call is TRBV28, the J call TRBJ2-7, with D tentatively TRBD1 (6 bases). The CDR3 covers 13 residues. The germline gives CDR1 MDHEN, CDR2 SYDVKM. Between the trimmed V and J ends, which lost 10 bases and 7 bases, there was a span of 20 bases. The CDR3 is CATKDSPLGEQYF. CDR3 DNA sequence: TGTGCCACCAAGGACAGCCCCCTTGGGGAGCAGTACTTC.

This clonotype occurred a few times. CDR3 region: CASSQVRGNSNQPQHF. The CDR3 DNA is TGCGCCAGCAGCCAAGTAAGGGGGAATAGCAATCAGCCCCAGCATTTT. V gene TRBV4-1 combines with J gene TRBJ1-5; D possibly corresponds to TRBD1 (6 bases). Trimming left V 1 base short and J 0 bases short, with 10 bases between. The germline V gene encodes CDR1 MGHRA and CDR2 YSYEKL. This CDR3 region has 16 residues.

The CDR3 region has the DNA TGCGCCAGCAGCTTGCCCGTTGGGCAGGGGATGAACACTGAAGCTTTCTTT. It specifies CASSLPVGQGMNTEAFF. The chain couples TRBV5-1 to TRBJ1-1, with a weak D call TRBD1 (6 bases). V lost 1 base and J 0 bases, leaving 16 bases between the germline ends. Germline-derived CDR1 and CDR2 are SGHRS and YFSETQ. The CDR3 has 17 residues.

This clonotype was seen ten or more times. The chain has TRBV5-1 and TRBJ1-1; D is perhaps TRBD1 (5 bases). The V and J ends lost 1 base and 1 base respectively, with 11 bases between them. Germline loops: CDR1 SGHRS, CDR2 YFSETQ. The CDR3 extends over 15 amino acids. The CDR3 nucleotides are TGCGCCAGCAGCTTGAGCCCCGGGGGGAACACTGAAGCTTTCTTT. Encoded protein: CASSLSPGGNTEAFF. Full variable domain (outside the CDR3, taken from reference TRBV5-1 and TRBJ1-1): KAGVTQTPRYLIKTRGQQVTLSCSPISGHRSVSWYQQTPGQGLQFLFEYFSETQRNKGNFPGRFSGRQFSNSRSEMNVSTLELGDSALYLCASSLSPGGNTEAFFGQGTRLTVV.

The chain joins TRBV6-5 to TRBJ2-1, with unresolved D. The V end was cut by 4 bases, the J end by 9 bases, with 16 bases between. From germline, CDR1 is MNHEY and CDR2 SVGAGI. The CDR3 loop spans 14 amino acids. The CDR3 protein is CASSLDGAVGEQFF. The CDR3 nucleotides read TGTGCCAGCAGTTTAGATGGCGCTGTTGGTGAGCAGTTCTTC.

This clonotype has ten or more counts. This rearrangement joins TRBV7-9 to TRBJ1-5; no firm D call. Germline CDR1 is SEHNR and CDR2 is FQNEAQ (reference sequence). V was trimmed by 5 bases and J by 3 bases, leaving 5 bases between them. The CDR3 contains 12 residues. CDR3 bases: TGTGCCAGCAGCAGAAACAATCAGCCCCAGCATTTT. Translation: CASSRNNQPQHF.

This chain links TRBV19 with TRBJ1-1; 9 positions match TRBD1. Germline assignment: CDR1 LNHDA and CDR2 SQIVND (reference sequence). After removal of 6 bases from V and 5 bases from J, the junction contained 7 bases not matched to a gene. This CDR3 region has 14 residues. The chain's CDR3 is CASRKRQGDTEAFF. CDR3 sequence (DNA): TGTGCCAGTAGAAAAAGACAGGGGGATACTGAAGCTTTCTTT.

The chain links TRBV20-1 to TRBJ1-1; TRBD1 is a possible D gene (6 bases). Germline CDR1 reads DFQATT; CDR2 reads SNEGSKA (reference sequence). The length of the CDR3 is 14 residues. Between the trimmed V and J ends, which lost 0 bases and 0 bases, there was a span of 8 bases. The DNA of the CDR3 is TGCAGTGCTAGAGATACAGGGCTGAACACTGAAGCTTTCTTT. This codes for CSARDTGLNTEAFF.

This clonotype was observed many times. The rearrangement uses TRBV12-3 or TRBV12-4 and TRBJ1-2; 8 bases fit TRBD1. The CDR3 totals 16 residues. Germline trimming cut 5 bases from V and 8 bases from J; bases unmatched to any gene: 16. This chain's CDR3 is CASSPRTGPAVGGYTF. CDR3 nucleotides: TGTGCCAGCAGTCCGCGGACAGGGCCCGCCGTGGGGGGCTACACCTTC.

This chain connects TRBV20-1 to TRBJ1-1; TRBD1 is a possible D gene (5 bases). V lost 4 bases and J lost 1, with 7 bases in between. Germline V gives CDR1 DFQATT, CDR2 SNEGSKA (reference sequence). The CDR3 has 12 residues. The CDR3 DNA sequence: TGCAGTGCTACTACAGGGAACACTGAAGCTTTCTTT. It encodes CSATTGNTEAFF.

This clonotype was observed a handful of times. The V gene is TRBV20-1, the J gene TRBJ2-3, with a tentative D call TRBD2 (5 bases). This CDR3 spans 14 amino acids. The V end was cut by 3 bases, the J end by 1 base, with 11 bases between. CDR1 and CDR2 (germline): DFQATT, SNEGSKA (reference sequence). The CDR3 sequence is CSARFSGGTDTQYF. The CDR3 DNA reads TGCAGTGCTAGGTTCTCCGGGGGCACAGATACGCAGTATTTT.

In its sample, this clonotype was seen many times. The chain joins TRBV6-5 to TRBJ1-1, with TRBD1 as a possible D gene (5 bases). The germline V gene encodes CDR1 MNHEY and CDR2 SVGAGI. V lost 3 bases to trimming and J lost 3 bases, with 11 bases between them. The CDR3 is made up of 14 amino acids. CDR3 amino acids: CASSYWQGDTEAFF. The CDR3, as DNA: TGTGCCAGCAGTTATTGGCAGGGAGACACTGAAGCTTTCTTT.

The chain links TRBV12-3 or TRBV12-4 to TRBJ2-1; 12 bases map to TRBD2. The V and J ends lost 5 bases and 10 bases, in that order; junction bases with no gene match: 9. The CDR3 runs to 15 residues. The CDR3 nucleotides read TGTGCCAGCAGTCGGACTAGCGGGAACCTAGGAGAGCAGTTCTTC. It codes for CASSRTSGNLGEQFF.

This clonotype appeared once. The junction does not match germline at one end; this may be a read error. This chain uses TRBV7-7 with TRBJ2-7; 8 bases fit TRBD1. Germline values: CDR1 SSHAT, CDR2 FNYEAQ (reference sequence). This CDR3 region has 14 residues. The CDR3 coding sequence is TGTGCTAGCAGCTCAGGACAGGGTCGAAACGAGCAGTACTTC. As protein: CASSSGQGRNEQYF.

V usage is TRBV4-1 and J usage is TRBJ1-2; D unclear. The germline V gene has CDR1 MGHRA and CDR2 YSYEKL. The CDR3 sequence is 12 residues long. V was cut by 5 bases and J by 6 bases, with 10 bases left in between. The chain's CDR3 is CASSTRTDGYTF. DNA of the CDR3: TGCGCCAGCAGCACCAGAACAGATGGCTACACCTTC.

The chain combines TRBV6-1 with TRBJ2-7, with no clear D. The CDR3 contains 14 residues. V lost 2 bases and J lost 2, with 10 bases in between. From germline, CDR1 is MNHNS and CDR2 SASEGT. The CDR3 coding sequence is TGTGCCAGCAGTGAACCTGCGCATACCTACGAGCAGTACTTC. Translated: CASSEPAHTYEQYF.

This clonotype showed up just a few times. This chain uses TRBV10-3 with TRBJ2-2, with 9 bases identical to TRBD1. The CDR3 loop spans 15 amino acids. The junction had 6 bases not matched to a gene; V was cut back by 5 bases and J by 5 bases. Germline lookup yields CDR1 ENHRY and CDR2 SYGVKD. The DNA of the CDR3 is TGTGCCATCAGTCCGGGACAGGGAGGTACCGGGGAGCTGTTTTTT. It yields the protein CAISPGQGGTGELFF.

DNA of the CDR3: TGTGCCAGCAGCTTATATGGGGCGTCCACTGAAGCTTTCTTT. It specifies CASSLYGASTEAFF. The chain is built from TRBV7-6 and TRBJ1-1; a weak D match, TRBD1 (5 bases). Germline V gene sequence: CDR1 SGHVS, CDR2 FNYEAQ. The CDR3 covers 14 residues. V dropped 2 bases and J dropped 4 bases, with 11 bases sitting between them.

Many counts were recorded for this clonotype. J is TRBJ1-2 and V is TRBV6-5; no clear D gene. V was trimmed by 2 bases and J by 1 base, leaving 11 bases between them. The germline V gene encodes CDR1 MNHEY and CDR2 SVGAGI. The CDR3 covers 15 residues. The CDR3 DNA sequence: TGTGCCAGCAGTTACACGGACCGGAGTAACTATGGCTACACCTTC. Its protein is CASSYTDRSNYGYTF.

The J gene is TRBJ2-7, the V gene TRBV29-1, with TRBD2 matching over 13 bases. The CDR3 consists of 15 residues. From germline, CDR1 is SQVTM and CDR2 ANQGSEA. The V gene end was trimmed by 6 bases and the J gene end by 2 bases; junction bases not matched to a gene: 7. The DNA for the CDR3 is TGCAGCGTCGTTGGGACTAGCGGGAAACCCTACGAGCAGTACTTC. Translated: CSVVGTSGKPYEQYF.

The chain joins TRBV28 to TRBJ1-5; a possible D gene is TRBD1 (6 bases). From germline, CDR1 is MDHEN and CDR2 SYDVKM. The CDR3 is made up of 16 amino acids. The V end was cut by 5 bases, the J end by 1 base, with 15 bases between. This CDR3 reads CASSRQGRWSNQPQHF. The CDR3 coding sequence is TGTGCCAGCAGTCGCCAGGGGCGGTGGAGCAATCAGCCCCAGCATTTT.